A single TCR beta chain is shown here with its context. Its antigen is as yet unknown. CDR1 SQVTM and CDR2 ANQGSEA come from the germline V gene. The CDR3 has 13 amino acids. The V gene lost 4 bases and the J gene lost 1 base, with 10 bases spanning the gap. This specimen belongs to a study of beta chain features in type 1 diabetes. Findings and limits, study-wide: TCRB CDR3s from Type 1 diabetes patients were moderately but significantly shorter in all four CD4+ subsets.

Every bit of the isolated RNA underwent reverse transcription, so sequencing read expressed TCRB transcripts. The assay was immunoSEQ multiplex PCR, and TCRdb's table has in-frame clones only and misses some. The data hold just over 450,000 clones, with 30% observed a single time. Sequencing was done on a sample of naive CD4+ T cells from blood. The sequence was collected from a man younger than 35 in good health. The rearrangement links TRBV29-1 to TRBJ1-1, with D possibly matching TRBD1 (5 bases). CDR3 loop: CSVVYGGNTEAFF. The DNA for the CDR3 is TGCAGCGTTGTGTACGGGGGGAACACTGAAGCTTTCTTT.